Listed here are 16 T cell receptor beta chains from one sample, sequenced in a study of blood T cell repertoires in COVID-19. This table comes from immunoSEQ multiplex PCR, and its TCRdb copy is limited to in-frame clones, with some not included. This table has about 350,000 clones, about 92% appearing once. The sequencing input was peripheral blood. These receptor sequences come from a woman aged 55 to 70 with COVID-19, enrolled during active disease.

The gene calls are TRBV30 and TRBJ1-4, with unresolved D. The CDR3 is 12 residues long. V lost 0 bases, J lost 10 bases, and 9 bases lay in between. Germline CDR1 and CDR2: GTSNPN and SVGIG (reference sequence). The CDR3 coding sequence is TGTGCCTGGAGTGTAAATGAGGTAAAACTGTTTTTT. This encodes CAWSVNEVKLFF.

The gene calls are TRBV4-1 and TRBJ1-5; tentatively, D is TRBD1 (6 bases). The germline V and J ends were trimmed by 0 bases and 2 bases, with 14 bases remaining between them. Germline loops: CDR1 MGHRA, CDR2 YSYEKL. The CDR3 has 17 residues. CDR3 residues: CASSQDRGRGGNQPQHF. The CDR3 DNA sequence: TGCGCCAGCAGCCAAGATCGGGGGAGGGGGGGCAATCAGCCCCAGCATTTT.

In DNA, the CDR3 is TGCGCCAGCAGCTATAGCGGGGTTAACACAGATACGCAGTATTTT. Protein: CASSYSGVNTDTQYF. The chain carries TRBV5-1 and TRBJ2-3, with 8 nucleotides matching TRBD2. Trimming took 3 bases from V and 2 from J; bases not matched to a gene: 5. CDR1 SGHRS and CDR2 YFSETQ come from the germline V gene. The CDR3 covers 15 residues.

CDR3 amino acids: CASSLGPSLGELFF. Here the CDR3 DNA reads TGTGCCAGCAGCTTAGGTCCGTCACTAGGGGAGCTGTTTTTT. The chain links TRBV7-9 to TRBJ2-2; the D is unclear. The CDR3 contains 14 residues. The germline CDR1 and CDR2 sequences are SEHNR and FQNEAQ (reference sequence). Deletions cut 1 base from V and 8 bases from J, with 11 bases between.

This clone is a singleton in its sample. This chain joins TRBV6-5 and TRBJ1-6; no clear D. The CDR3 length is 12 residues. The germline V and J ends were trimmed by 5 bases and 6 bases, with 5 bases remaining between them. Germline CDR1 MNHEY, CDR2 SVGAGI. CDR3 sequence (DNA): TGTGCCAGCAGTCGGGGTAATTCACCCCTCCACTTT. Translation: CASSRGNSPLHF.

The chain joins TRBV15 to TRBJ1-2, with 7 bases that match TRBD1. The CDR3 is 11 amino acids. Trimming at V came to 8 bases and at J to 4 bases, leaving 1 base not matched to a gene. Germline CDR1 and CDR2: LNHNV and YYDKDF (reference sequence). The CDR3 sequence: CATAGGYGYTF. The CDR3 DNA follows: TGTGCCACCGCAGGGGGCTATGGCTACACCTTC.

The CDR3 DNA reads as TGTGCCAGCAGCCCTCCGACCGAGAGGGCTGAAGCTTTCTTT. Amino acids: CASSPPTERAEAFF. This chain joins TRBV6-6 and TRBJ1-1; D gene uncertain. Between the trimmed V and J ends, which lost 6 bases and 6 bases, there was a span of 17 bases. In germline, CDR1 is MNHNY, CDR2 SVGAGI (reference sequence). This CDR3 is 14 amino acids long.

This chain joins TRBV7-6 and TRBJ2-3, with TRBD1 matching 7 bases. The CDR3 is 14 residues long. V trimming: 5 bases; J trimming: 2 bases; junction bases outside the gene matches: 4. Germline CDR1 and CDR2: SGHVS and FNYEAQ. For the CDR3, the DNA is TGTGCCAGCAGCCGGGGACAGCACACAGATACGCAGTATTTT. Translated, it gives CASSRGQHTDTQYF.

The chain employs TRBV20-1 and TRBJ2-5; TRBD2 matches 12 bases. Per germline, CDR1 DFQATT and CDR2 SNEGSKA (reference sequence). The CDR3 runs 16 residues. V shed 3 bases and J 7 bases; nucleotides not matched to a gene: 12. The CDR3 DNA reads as TGCAGTGCTAGTGAGGGACTAGCGGGTCTCAGGGGGACCCAGTACTTC. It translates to CSASEGLAGLRGTQYF.

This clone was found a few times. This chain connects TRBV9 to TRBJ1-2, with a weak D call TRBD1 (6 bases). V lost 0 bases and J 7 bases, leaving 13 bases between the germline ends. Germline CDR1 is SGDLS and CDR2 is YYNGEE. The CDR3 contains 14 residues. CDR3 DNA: TGTGCCAGCAGCGTAGACCAGGGGAGTGCTGGCTACACCTTC. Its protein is CASSVDQGSAGYTF.

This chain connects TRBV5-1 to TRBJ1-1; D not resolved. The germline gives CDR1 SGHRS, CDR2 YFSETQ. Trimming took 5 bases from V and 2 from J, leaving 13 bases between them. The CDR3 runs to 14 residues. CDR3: CASSGGPSNTEAFF. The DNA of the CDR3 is TGCGCCAGCAGTGGCGGCCCTAGCAACACTGAAGCTTTCTTT.

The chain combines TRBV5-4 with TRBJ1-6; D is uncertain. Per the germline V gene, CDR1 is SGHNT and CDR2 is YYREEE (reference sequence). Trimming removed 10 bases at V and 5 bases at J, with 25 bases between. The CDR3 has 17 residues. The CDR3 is CAPQWTGSGVNNSPLHF. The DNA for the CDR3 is TGTGCCCCCCAGTGGACGGGGTCTGGTGTAAATAATTCACCCCTCCACTTT.

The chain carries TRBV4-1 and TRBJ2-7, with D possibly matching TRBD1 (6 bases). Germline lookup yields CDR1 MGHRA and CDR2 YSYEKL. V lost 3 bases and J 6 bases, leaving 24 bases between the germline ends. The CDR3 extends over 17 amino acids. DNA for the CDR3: TGCGCCAGCAGCCAGGGCTCCGGACAGACCGGTTACGTCGAGCAGTACTTC. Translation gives CASSQGSGQTGYVEQYF.

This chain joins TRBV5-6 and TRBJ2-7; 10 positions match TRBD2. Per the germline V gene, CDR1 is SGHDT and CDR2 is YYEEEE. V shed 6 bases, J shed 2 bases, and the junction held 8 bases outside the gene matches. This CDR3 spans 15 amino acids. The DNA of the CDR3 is TGTGCCAGCACCTCTAGCGGGAGACCTCCCTACGAGCAGTACTTC. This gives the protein CASTSSGRPPYEQYF.

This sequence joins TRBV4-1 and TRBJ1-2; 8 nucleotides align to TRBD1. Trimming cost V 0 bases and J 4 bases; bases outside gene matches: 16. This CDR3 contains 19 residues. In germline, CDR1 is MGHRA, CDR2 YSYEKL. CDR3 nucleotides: TGCGCCAGCAGCCAAGAGGGAGCCAGGGGGCCAACCCTGGGCTATGGCTACACCTTC. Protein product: CASSQEGARGPTLGYGYTF.

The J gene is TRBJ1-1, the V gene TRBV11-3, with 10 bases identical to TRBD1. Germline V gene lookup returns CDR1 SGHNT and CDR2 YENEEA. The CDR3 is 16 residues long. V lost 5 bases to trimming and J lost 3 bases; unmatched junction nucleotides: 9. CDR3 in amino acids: CASSPSDRGLYTEAFF. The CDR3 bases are TGTGCCAGCAGCCCCTCCGACAGGGGGCTTTACACTGAAGCTTTCTTT.